The rows below give T cell receptor beta chains drawn from one sample of a study of blood T cell repertoires in COVID-19. Assay used: immunoSEQ multiplex PCR; TCRdb lists only in-frame clones, some missing. The top ten hold 7.5% to 9% of the sample, which has 200,000 to 300,000 clones, roughly 84% seen once. Sample: peripheral blood. The source is a human donor in a cohort sampled during active COVID-19. The CDR3 runs from the conserved cysteine through the conserved F or W. A D gene is named only where the DNA matches it firmly. A clone size is listed for some rows: how often the clone was seen (once, few, many), or a class if it is expanded.

>TRBD1|NA|TRBJ1-5|TRBV29-1
TGCAGCGTAGGGACAGATTATAGCAATCAGCCCCAGCATTTT
CSVGTDYSNQPQHF
>NA|NA|TRBJ2-1|TRBV4-2
TGTGCCAGCAGCCCTTCCTTCCGGGATAGAGGAAACATCGGGGACACCCTTTACAATGAGCAGTTCTTC
CASSPSFRDRGNIGDTLYNEQFF
>NA|NA|TRBJ2-2|TRBV4-3
TGCGCCAGCAGCCAAGAGGGGCTGCCCCCCACCGGGGAGCTGTTTTTT
CASSQEGLPPTGELFF
>NA|NA|TRBJ1-1|TRBV7-2
TGTGCCAGCAGCTTAGGTTCCGGCAGGGGCCTGGGCACTGAAGCTTTCTTT
CASSLGSGRGLGTEAFF
>TRBD2|NA|TRBJ2-3|TRBV7-3
TGTGCCAGCAGCCGAGCGGGAGGTTCCACAGATACGCAGTATTTT
CASSRAGGSTDTQYF
>TRBD1|NA|TRBJ2-7|TRBV5-1
TGCGCCAGCAGCTTGTGGGCAGGGGGCTCCTACGAGCAGTACTTC
CASSLWAGGSYEQYF
>NA|NA|TRBJ2-1|TRBV4-2
TGTGCCAGCAGCCAAGATCTTGCAGTCTACAATGAGCAGTTCTTC
CASSQDLAVYNEQFF
>TRBD2|NA|TRBJ2-3|TRBV10-3
TGTGCCATCAGTGAACTAGCGCTAAGCACAGATACGCAGTATTTT
CAISELALSTDTQYF
>NA|NA|TRBJ2-7|TRBV6-2/TRBV6-3
TGTGCCAGCAGCGTGTCGGTGACCTACGAGCAGTACTTC
CASSVSVTYEQYF
>NA|NA|TRBJ1-1|TRBV19
TGTGCCAGTAGTAAGTACACGAACACTGAAGCTTTCTTT
CASSKYTNTEAFF
>NA|NA|TRBJ1-1|TRBV29-1
TGCAGCGTTGCCCAGGGGCCCCAAGCTTTCTTT
CSVAQGPQAFF
>NA|NA|TRBJ1-1|TRBV6-5
TGTGCCAGCACCCCATCTAGCCCCCCGTTTGAAGCTTTCTTT
CASTPSSPPFEAFF
>NA|NA|TRBJ1-2|TRBV29-1
TGCAGCGCCGGAGGAGTGGGCGGATCTAACTATGGCTACACCTTC
CSAGGVGGSNYGYTF
>NA|NA|TRBJ2-1|TRBV12-3/TRBV12-4
TGTGCCAGCAGAATGGACGGGAGCCGTGAGCAGTTCTTC
CASRMDGSREQFF
>TRBD2|NA|TRBJ2-3|TRBV14
TGTGCCAGCAGCCAGGGACTAGGGCGGGCAGATACGCAGTATTTT
CASSQGLGRADTQYF
>TRBD2|NA|TRBJ2-5|TRBV5-6
TGTGCCAGCACCTTTCTAGCGGTAGGGGAGACCCAGTACTTC
CASTFLAVGETQYF
>TRBD1|NA|TRBJ2-3|TRBV5-4
TGTGCCAGCAGCCAAAAGACAGGGAGTAGGACAGATACGCAGTATTTT
CASSQKTGSRTDTQYF
>NA|NA|TRBJ1-2|TRBV6-2/TRBV6-3
TGTGCCAGCAGTTACGGGGCCTATGGCTACACCTTC
CASSYGAYGYTF
>NA|NA|TRBJ2-7|TRBV19
TGTGCCAGTAGTCCTATGCGGGGAGGTTCCTACGAGCAGTACTTC
CASSPMRGGSYEQYF
>NA|few|TRBJ2-5|TRBV19
TGTGCCAGTAGTATAGATGGGGCAGGGGAAGAGACCCAGTACTTC
CASSIDGAGEETQYF
>TRBD1|few|TRBJ1-1|TRBV19
TGTGCCAGTACCAGTCCCGGGACAGGGATGAACACTGAAGCTTTCTTT
CASTSPGTGMNTEAFF
>TRBD1|NA|TRBJ2-7|TRBV28
TGTGCCAGCAGTTCACCGGGACAGGGGGGCTACGAGCAGTACTTC
CASSSPGQGGYEQYF
>NA|once|TRBJ1-1|TRBV4-1
TGCGCCAGCAGCCAAGATCTGTTCAACACTGAAGCTTTCTTT
CASSQDLFNTEAFF
>NA|NA|TRBJ1-1|TRBV6-2/TRBV6-3
TGTGCCAGCAGTTATAGGCGGGGGAGTGTGGACACTGAAGCTTTCTTT
CASSYRRGSVDTEAFF
>TRBD1|NA|TRBJ1-1|TRBV25-1
TGTGCCAGCAGTGGATATGGACAGGGGGCCGGCACTGAAGCTTTCTTT
CASSGYGQGAGTEAFF
>TRBD2|NA|TRBJ2-2|TRBV10-1
TGCGCCAGCATAGGATCCGAACTAGCGGGGACCTGGGACGGGGAGCTGTTTTTT
CASIGSELAGTWDGELFF
>TRBD2|NA|TRBJ2-3|TRBV5-6
TGTGCCAGCAGCTTGGCTTCTAGCGGGGGGTATACAGATACGCAGTATTTT
CASSLASSGGYTDTQYF
>TRBD2|many|TRBJ2-7|TRBV7-8
TGTGCCAGCAGCCCCCGGACTAGCGGGAGCTACGAGCAGTACTTC
CASSPRTSGSYEQYF
>TRBD1|few|TRBJ1-3|TRBV10-1
TGCGCCAGGCTACCTCAGGGGGCGTCTGGAAACACCATATATTTT
CARLPQGASGNTIYF
>TRBD1|NA|TRBJ2-7|TRBV27
TGTGCCAGCAGCTCAAAAAGGACAGGGCTCTCCTACGAGCAGTACTTC
CASSSKRTGLSYEQYF
>NA|NA|TRBJ1-6|TRBV20-1
TGCAGTGCTAGTCCAAGGAGCTCCTATAATTCACCCCTCCACTTT
CSASPRSSYNSPLHF
>NA|NA|TRBJ2-7|TRBV7-3
TGTGCCAGCAGCTTTGGTGGAGGGATCCCCTACGAGCAGTACTTC
CASSFGGGIPYEQYF
>NA|once|TRBJ1-1|TRBV5-8
TGTGCCAGCAGCTCCGGACAGCTGAACACTGAAGCTTTCTTT
CASSSGQLNTEAFF
>NA|NA|TRBJ2-3|TRBV2
TGTGCCAGCTCCGATAGAGTTGGAGGAAGGGATACGCAGTATTTT
CASSDRVGGRDTQYF
>TRBD1|once|TRBJ1-1|TRBV6-4
TGTGCCAGCAGTGACTCGGCAGGGGGCATAAGGGAAGCTTTCTTT
CASSDSAGGIREAFF
>TRBD2|NA|TRBJ2-5|TRBV7-8
TGTGCCAGCAGCTCCCGGACTAGCGGGAGGATATTAAAGACCCAGTACTTC
CASSSRTSGRILKTQYF
>TRBD1|NA|TRBJ1-2|TRBV5-6
TGTGCCAGCAGCAAAACAACAGGGGTCACAGTTTATGGCTACACCTTC
CASSKTTGVTVYGYTF
>TRBD2|once|TRBJ2-7|TRBV7-6
TGTGCCAGCAGCCTTGGAGCCGGGACTAGCGGGTCCGAGCAGTACTTC
CASSLGAGTSGSEQYF
>NA|NA|TRBJ1-2|TRBV25-1
TGTGCCAGCAGTGAATTGGCCAGGGCTGGCTACACCTTC
CASSELARAGYTF
>NA|NA|TRBJ1-5|TRBV19
TGTGCCAGTAGTCGGTTTGAGGGGGAGGGTCAGCCCCAGCATTTT
CASSRFEGEGQPQHF
>TRBD2|NA|TRBJ2-1|TRBV5-6
TGTGCCAGCAGCTCTAGCGGGAGTTACAATGAGCAGTTCTTC
CASSSSGSYNEQFF
>NA|NA|TRBJ1-3|TRBV6-5
TGTGCCACCGGGGGGGGAAACACCATATATTTT
CATGGGNTIYF